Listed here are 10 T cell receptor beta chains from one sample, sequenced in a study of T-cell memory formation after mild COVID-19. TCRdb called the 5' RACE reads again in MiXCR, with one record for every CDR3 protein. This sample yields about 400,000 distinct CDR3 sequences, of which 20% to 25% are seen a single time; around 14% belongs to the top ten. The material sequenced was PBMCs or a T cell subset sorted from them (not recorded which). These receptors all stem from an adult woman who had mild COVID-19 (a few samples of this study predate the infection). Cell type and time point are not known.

This chain's CDR3 is CATSEPTSGRPETQYF. The CDR3 coding sequence is TGTGCCACCAGTGAACCGACTAGCGGGAGGCCAGAGACCCAGTACTTC. The chain recombines TRBV24-1 with TRBJ2-5; 13 nucleotides line up with TRBD2. V shed 4 bases and J 4 bases; nucleotides not matched to a gene: 5. The germline gives CDR1 KGHDR, CDR2 SFDVKD. The CDR3 sequence is 16 residues long.

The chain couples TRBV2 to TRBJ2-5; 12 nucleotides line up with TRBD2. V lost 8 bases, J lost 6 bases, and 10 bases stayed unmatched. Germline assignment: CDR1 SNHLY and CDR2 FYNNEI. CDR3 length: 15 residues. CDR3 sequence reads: CASRIQTSGRKTQYF. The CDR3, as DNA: TGTGCCAGCCGGATCCAGACTAGCGGGAGAAAGACCCAGTACTTC.

The CDR3 nucleotides are TGTGCCAGCAGTCCCCCCGTGCGAATTATTGAGCAGTTCTTC. It yields the protein CASSPPVRIIEQFF. This chain links TRBV12-3 or TRBV12-4 with TRBJ2-1; D gene uncertain. The CDR3 consists of 14 residues. The V and J ends lost 5 bases and 9 bases respectively, with 17 bases between them.

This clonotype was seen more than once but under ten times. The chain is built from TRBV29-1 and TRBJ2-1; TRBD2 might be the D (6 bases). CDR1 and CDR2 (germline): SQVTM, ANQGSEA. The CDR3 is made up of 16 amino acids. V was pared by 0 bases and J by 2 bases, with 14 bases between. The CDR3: CSVEDTRGGAYNEQFF. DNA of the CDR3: TGCAGCGTTGAAGATACTCGGGGCGGGGCCTACAATGAGCAGTTCTTC.

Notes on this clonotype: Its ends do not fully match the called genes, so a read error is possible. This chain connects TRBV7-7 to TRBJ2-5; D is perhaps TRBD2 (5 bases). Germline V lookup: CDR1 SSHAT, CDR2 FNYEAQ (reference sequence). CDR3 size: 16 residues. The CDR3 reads CASSLDGNPFQETQYF. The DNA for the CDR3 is TGTGCTAGCAGCTTAGACGGGAACCCGTTCCAAGAGACCCAGTACTTC.

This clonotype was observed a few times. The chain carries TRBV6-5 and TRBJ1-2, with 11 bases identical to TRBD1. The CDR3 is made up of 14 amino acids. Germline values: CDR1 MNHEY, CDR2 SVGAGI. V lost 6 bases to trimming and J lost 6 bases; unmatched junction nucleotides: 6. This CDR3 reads CASRAWGQGDGYTF. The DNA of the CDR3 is TGTGCCAGCAGGGCATGGGGACAGGGGGATGGCTACACCTTC.

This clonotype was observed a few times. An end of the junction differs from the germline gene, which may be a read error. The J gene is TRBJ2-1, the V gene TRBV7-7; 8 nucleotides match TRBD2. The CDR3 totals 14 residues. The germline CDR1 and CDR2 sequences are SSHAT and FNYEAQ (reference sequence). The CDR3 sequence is CASSSAGDVNEQFF. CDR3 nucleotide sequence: TGTGCTAGCAGTTCAGCGGGAGACGTCAATGAGCAGTTCTTC. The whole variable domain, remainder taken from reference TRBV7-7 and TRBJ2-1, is GAGVSQSPRYKVTKRGQDVTLRCDPISSHATLYWYQQALGQGPEFLTYFNYEAQPDKSGLPSDRFSAERPEGSISTLTIQRTEQRDSAMYRCASSSAGDVNEQFFGPGTRLTVL.

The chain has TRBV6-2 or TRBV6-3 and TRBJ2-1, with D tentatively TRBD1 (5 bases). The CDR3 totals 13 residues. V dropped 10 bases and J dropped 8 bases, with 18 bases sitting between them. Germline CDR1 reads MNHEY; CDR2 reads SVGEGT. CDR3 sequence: CATVGAGFDEQFF. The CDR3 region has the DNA TGTGCCACTGTAGGGGCAGGGTTCGATGAGCAGTTCTTC.

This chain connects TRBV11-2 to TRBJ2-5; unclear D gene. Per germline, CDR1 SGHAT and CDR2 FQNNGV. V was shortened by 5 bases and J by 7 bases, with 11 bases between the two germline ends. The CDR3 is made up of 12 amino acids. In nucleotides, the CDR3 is TGTGCCAGCAGCACCGGAAGAGGGACCCAGTACTTC. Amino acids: CASSTGRGTQYF.

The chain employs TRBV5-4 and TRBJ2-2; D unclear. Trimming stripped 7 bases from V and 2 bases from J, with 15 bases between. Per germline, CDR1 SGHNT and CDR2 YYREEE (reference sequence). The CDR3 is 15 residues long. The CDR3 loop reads CASGPILANTGELFF. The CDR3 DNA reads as TGTGCCAGCGGACCCATCTTAGCCAACACCGGGGAGCTGTTTTTT.